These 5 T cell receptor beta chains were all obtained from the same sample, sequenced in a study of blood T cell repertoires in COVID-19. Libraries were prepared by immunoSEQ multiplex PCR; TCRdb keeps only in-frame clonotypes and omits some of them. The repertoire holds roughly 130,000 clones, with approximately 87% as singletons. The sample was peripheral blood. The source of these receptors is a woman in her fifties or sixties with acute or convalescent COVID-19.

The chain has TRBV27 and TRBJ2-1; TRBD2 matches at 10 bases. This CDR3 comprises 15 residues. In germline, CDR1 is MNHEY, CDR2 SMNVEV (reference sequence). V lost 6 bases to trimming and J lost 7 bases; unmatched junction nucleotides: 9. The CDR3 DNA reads TGTGCCAGCAGGCTAGCGGGGGCCCTTCCTAATGAGCAGTTCTTC. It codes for CASRLAGALPNEQFF.

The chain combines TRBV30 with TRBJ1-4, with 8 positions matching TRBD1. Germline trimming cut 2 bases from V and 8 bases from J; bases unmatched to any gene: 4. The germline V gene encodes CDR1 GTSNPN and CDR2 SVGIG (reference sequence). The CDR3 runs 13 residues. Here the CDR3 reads CAWSFGTGEKLFF. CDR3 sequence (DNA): TGTGCCTGGAGTTTTGGGACAGGAGAAAAACTGTTTTTT. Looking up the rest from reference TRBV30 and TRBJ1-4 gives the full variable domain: SQTIHQWPATLVQPVGSPLSLECTVEGTSNPNLYWYRQAAGRGLQLLFYSVGIGQISSEVPQNLSASRPQDRQFILSSKKLLLSDSGFYLCAWSFGTGEKLFFGSGTQLSVL.

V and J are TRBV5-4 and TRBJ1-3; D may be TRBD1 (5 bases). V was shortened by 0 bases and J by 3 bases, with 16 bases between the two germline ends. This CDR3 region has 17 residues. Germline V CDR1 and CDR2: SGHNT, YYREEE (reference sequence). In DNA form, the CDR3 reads TGTGCCAGCAGCTTGGGGGGCTCGGCCTGGGATGGAAACACCATATATTTT. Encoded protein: CASSLGGSAWDGNTIYF.

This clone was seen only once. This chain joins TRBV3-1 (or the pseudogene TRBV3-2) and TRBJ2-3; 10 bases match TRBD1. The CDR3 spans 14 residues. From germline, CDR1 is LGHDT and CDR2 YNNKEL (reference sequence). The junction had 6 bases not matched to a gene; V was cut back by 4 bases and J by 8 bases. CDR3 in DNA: TGTGCCAGCAGCCGCAGACAGGGGGCTGGTACGCAGTATTTT. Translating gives CASSRRQGAGTQYF.

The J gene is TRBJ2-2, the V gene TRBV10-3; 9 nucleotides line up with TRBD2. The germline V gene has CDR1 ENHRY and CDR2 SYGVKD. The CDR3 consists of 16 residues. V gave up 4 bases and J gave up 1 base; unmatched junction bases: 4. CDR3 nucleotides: TGTGCCATCAGTGTTCTTAGCGGGAGGAACACCGGGGAGCTGTTTTTT. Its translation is CAISVLSGRNTGELFF.